The 30 T cell receptor beta chains reported below all come from one sample, sequenced in a study of T-cell reconstitution after alpha-beta-depleted transplantation in children. Unique molecular identifiers were used to barcode this TCRbeta library. TCRdb re-called the PCR reads through MiXCR, storing one row per CDR3 protein. The table shows about 200,000 distinct CDR3 sequences, with roughly 15% occurring only once. The input for sequencing was PBMCs, mostly from graft donor cells, taken 360 days after TCRalphabeta/CD19-depleted stem cell transplant. Receptor source: a male patient aged 2-15 years who had a stem cell transplant for acute lymphoblastic leukemia, so the T cells may come from the graft donor.

The chain couples TRBV6-1 to TRBJ2-3, with TRBD1 matching over 10 bases. Per germline, CDR1 MNHNS and CDR2 SASEGT. The CDR3 runs to 15 residues. V shed 3 bases and J 4 bases; nucleotides not matched to a gene: 4. For the CDR3, the DNA is TGTGCCAGCAGTGAGTTTGGGACAGGGGCAGATACGCAGTATTTT. Residues: CASSEFGTGADTQYF.

The chain couples TRBV5-1 to TRBJ2-2, with 11 bases lining up with TRBD2. The CDR3 runs to 20 residues. J lost 1 base, V lost 0 bases, and 11 bases had no gene match. Germline V gene data show CDR1 as SGHRS and CDR2 as YFSETQ. CDR3: CASSLARGLAEAQNTGELFF. In nucleotides, the CDR3 is TGCGCCAGCAGCTTGGCTAGGGGACTAGCGGAAGCCCAGAACACCGGGGAGCTGTTTTTT.

V usage is TRBV12-3 or TRBV12-4 and J usage is TRBJ2-7, with 11 positions matching TRBD2. V was pared by 5 bases and J by 2 bases, with 2 bases of the junction left unmatched. This CDR3 has 14 amino acids. The CDR3 loop is CASSRLAGPYEQYF. CDR3 in DNA: TGTGCCAGCAGTCGACTAGCGGGACCCTACGAGCAGTACTTC.

The chain employs TRBV3-1 and TRBJ2-5; D gene uncertain. Trimming took 1 base from V and 4 from J, leaving 10 bases between them. The V gene's germline CDR1 is LGHDT and CDR2 YNNKEL (reference sequence). The CDR3 loop spans 14 amino acids. The CDR3 loop reads CASSQGQPVETQYF. In DNA, the CDR3 is TGTGCCAGCAGCCAAGGTCAGCCAGTAGAGACCCAGTACTTC.

The chain uses TRBV29-1 and TRBJ2-7, with D possibly being TRBD1 or TRBD2 (5 bases each). The CDR3 loop spans 10 amino acids. V gave up 6 bases and J gave up 10 bases, with 13 bases separating them. Germline lookup yields CDR1 SQVTM and CDR2 ANQGSEA. The CDR3 DNA is TGCAGCGTCGTCGTGGGGGTCCAGTACTTC. It codes for CSVVVGVQYF.

This clonotype turned up a few times. This chain uses TRBV7-6 with TRBJ1-2; maybe TRBD1 (6 bases). Between the trimmed V and J ends, which lost 1 base and 5 bases, there was a span of 17 bases. Germline V gene lookup returns CDR1 SGHVS and CDR2 FNYEAQ. CDR3 length: 16 residues. The CDR3 sequence: CASSLVAGDSGYGYTF. In nucleotides, the CDR3 is TGTGCCAGCAGCTTAGTCGCAGGGGATTCTGGGTATGGCTACACCTTC.

The rearrangement joins TRBV28 to TRBJ2-2, with a tentative D call TRBD1 (6 bases). The CDR3 covers 17 residues. CDR1 is MDHEN, CDR2 SYDVKM, per germline. V dropped 4 bases and J dropped 2 bases, with 17 bases sitting between them. The CDR3 sequence: CASSSHTGLGNTGELFF. The DNA of the CDR3 is TGTGCCAGCAGTTCACACACAGGGTTGGGAAACACCGGGGAGCTGTTTTTT.

The rearrangement uses TRBV9 and TRBJ1-3; 8 positions match TRBD1. The CDR3 runs to 15 residues. CDR1 is SGDLS, CDR2 YYNGEE, per germline. V shed 0 bases and J 4 bases; nucleotides not matched to a gene: 3. This CDR3 is CASSVDQGAGNTIYF. CDR3 nucleotides: TGTGCCAGCAGCGTAGATCAGGGGGCCGGAAACACCATATATTTT.

The chain recombines TRBV6-2 or TRBV6-3 with TRBJ1-1; 7 nucleotides agree with TRBD1. Germline V gene lookup returns CDR1 MNHEY and CDR2 SVGEGT. The V gene end was trimmed by 7 bases and the J gene end by 5 bases; junction bases not matched to a gene: 10. The CDR3 has 14 residues. Here the CDR3 DNA reads TGTGCCAGCACCGAAAGACAGGGAGAGACTGAAGCTTTCTTT. This codes for CASTERQGETEAFF.

This clonotype was recorded many times. The chain uses TRBV29-1 and TRBJ2-1; D may be TRBD2 (5 bases). Germline V CDR1 and CDR2: SQVTM, ANQGSEA. This CDR3 contains 14 residues. V was trimmed by 2 bases and J by 4 bases, leaving 12 bases between them. The CDR3 sequence: CSVERHGVYNEQFF. In DNA form, the CDR3 reads TGCAGCGTTGAACGACACGGGGTTTACAATGAGCAGTTCTTC.

This clonotype was seen a handful of times. The V gene is TRBV27, the J gene TRBJ2-7, with 10 bases matching TRBD1. Looked up from germline, CDR1 is MNHEY and CDR2 is SMNVEV (reference sequence). The length of the CDR3 is 15 residues. Trimming removed 4 bases from V and 3 bases from J; junction bases left unmatched: 6. The CDR3 coding sequence is TGTGCCAGCAGTTACAGAGGACAGGGGGGCTACGAGCAGTACTTC. It specifies CASSYRGQGGYEQYF.

The chain recombines TRBV7-2 with TRBJ2-5, with D possibly being TRBD1 or TRBD2 (5 bases each). Trimming pared 7 bases from V and 3 bases from J, leaving 18 bases between. This CDR3 is built from 15 residues. CDR1 is SGHTA, CDR2 FQGNSA, per germline. CDR3 protein: CASKGVGGTEETQYF. The CDR3 nucleotides are TGTGCCAGCAAAGGGGTTGGGGGAACGGAAGAGACCCAGTACTTC.

V usage is TRBV11-1 and J usage is TRBJ2-1, with 15 bases lining up with TRBD2. Unmatched junction bases numbered 6, after V lost 5 bases and J lost 1 base. CDR1 is SGHAT and CDR2 is FQDESV in the germline V gene (reference sequence). CDR3 size: 18 residues. CDR3 in DNA: TGTGCCAGCAGCCCCGGGACTAGCGGGGGGAGGTCCTACAATGAGCAGTTCTTC. Amino acid sequence: CASSPGTSGGRSYNEQFF.

The CDR3 reads CASGFTVGTLNTGELFF. The CDR3 DNA sequence: TGTGCTAGTGGTTTTACTGTGGGGACATTGAACACCGGGGAGCTGTTTTTT. The chain links TRBV12-5 to TRBJ2-2; weak D call: TRBD1 (6 bases). The CDR3 consists of 17 residues. The germline CDR1 and CDR2 sequences are LGHNT and FRNRAP. Trimming pared 3 bases from V and 1 base from J, leaving 15 bases between.

This chain uses TRBV5-6 with TRBJ2-2, with 11 bases matching TRBD2. The CDR3 runs 17 residues. Germline-derived CDR1 and CDR2 are SGHDT and YYEEEE. V dropped 2 bases and J dropped 4; count of bases not matched to a gene: 7. In DNA, the CDR3 is TGTGCCAGCAGCTTCTCGTCGACTAGCGGGATCACCGGGGAGCTGTTTTTT. Translation: CASSFSSTSGITGELFF.

This rearrangement joins TRBV5-1 to TRBJ2-1, with 10 bases that match TRBD1. The V segment lost 0 bases and the J segment 6 bases; nucleotides outside the gene matches: 3. Germline CDR1 and CDR2: SGHRS and YFSETQ. The CDR3 extends over 15 amino acids. CDR3 sequence: CASSLGDRGGNEQFF. The CDR3 DNA sequence: TGCGCCAGCAGCTTGGGGGACAGGGGAGGCAATGAGCAGTTCTTC.

The chain has TRBV29-1 and TRBJ2-3; 14 bases fit TRBD2. V gave up 7 bases and J gave up 0 bases; unmatched junction bases: 9. The CDR3 totals 17 residues. Germline CDR1 SQVTM, CDR2 ANQGSEA. In DNA, the CDR3 is TGCAGCGCCGCGGGACTAGCGGGGGAGATTAGCACAGATACGCAGTATTTT. Protein: CSAAGLAGEISTDTQYF.

The V call is TRBV11-2, the J call TRBJ2-7; tentative D call: TRBD2 (6 bases). This CDR3 is 12 amino acids long. V lost 5 bases, J lost 6 bases, and 11 bases lay in between. Germline CDR1 reads SGHAT; CDR2 reads FQNNGV. CDR3 sequence reads: CASSRAGIEQYF. The CDR3 nucleotides are TGTGCCAGCAGCCGCGCGGGGATCGAGCAGTACTTC.

The rearrangement joins TRBV12-3 or TRBV12-4 to TRBJ2-1; D is ambiguous. The CDR3 has 13 residues. V was trimmed by 6 bases and J by 6 bases, leaving 12 bases between them. CDR3 loop: CASRSNRANEQFF. In DNA form, the CDR3 reads TGTGCCAGCAGATCGAACCGGGCCAATGAGCAGTTCTTC.

This chain links TRBV7-9 with TRBJ1-2; possibly TRBD1 for D (6 bases). Trimming took 4 bases from V and 8 from J, leaving 23 bases between them. The CDR3 is 16 amino acids. Germline V gene lookup returns CDR1 SEHNR and CDR2 FQNEAQ (reference sequence). CDR3 sequence reads: CASSSPGIRDNSGYTF. The CDR3 bases are TGTGCCAGCAGCTCTCCAGGTATCCGGGACAACTCCGGCTACACCTTC.

This clonotype has more than one count but fewer than ten. The J gene is TRBJ1-2, the V gene TRBV4-2; D may be TRBD1 (5 bases). Deletions cut 1 base from V and 7 bases from J, with 16 bases between. Germline assignment: CDR1 LGHNA and CDR2 YNFKEQ. The CDR3 runs to 15 residues. CDR3 protein: CASSQGFLGGSGYTF. In DNA, the CDR3 is TGTGCCAGCAGCCAAGGGTTTTTGGGGGGAAGTGGCTACACCTTC.

The sample holds many counts of this clonotype. The CDR3 here is CASSEPGTPLNSPLHF. The CDR3 DNA is TGTGCCAGCAGTGAACCCGGGACGCCGCTTAATTCACCCCTCCACTTT. The rearrangement uses TRBV2 and TRBJ1-6; D possibly corresponds to TRBD1 (5 bases). The germline V gene encodes CDR1 SNHLY and CDR2 FYNNEI. V was cut by 2 bases and J by 6 bases, with 14 bases left in between. CDR3 length: 16 amino acids.

A few counts support this clonotype. The chain's CDR3 is CSASRQGAGLQYF. CDR3 nucleotide sequence: TGCAGTGCTAGCAGACAGGGGGCCGGACTTCAGTACTTC. This sequence joins TRBV20-1 and TRBJ2-4; TRBD1 agrees at 10 bases. J lost 11 bases, V lost 3 bases, and 7 bases had no gene match. Per the germline V gene, CDR1 is DFQATT and CDR2 is SNEGSKA (reference sequence). There are 13 residues in the CDR3.

The V call is TRBV25-1, the J call TRBJ2-2; perhaps TRBD1 as D (6 bases). The CDR3 has 14 residues. With 5 bases removed from V and 4 bases from J, the gap between germline ends came to 11 bases. Germline CDR1 reads MGHDK; CDR2 reads SYGVNS. The CDR3 region has the DNA TGTGCCAGCAGTCTACAGGGTAGCACCGGGGAGCTGTTTTTT. This sequence encodes CASSLQGSTGELFF. The complete variable domain, with remaining parts taken from reference TRBV25-1 and TRBJ2-2, reads EADIYQTPRYLVIGTGKKITLECSQTMGHDKMYWYQQDPGMELHLIHYSYGVNSTEKGDLSSESTVSRIRTEHFPLTLESARPSHTSQYLCASSLQGSTGELFFGEGSRLTVL.

V gene TRBV7-2 combines with J gene TRBJ1-5; no definite D call. This CDR3 has 18 amino acids. Germline CDR1 SGHTA, CDR2 FQGNSA. The V end lost 5 bases, the J end lost 7 bases, and 27 bases lay between the germline ends. The CDR3, as DNA: TGTGCCAGCAGCCCCTCCCTTTACTCACGGGGTTGGTGGCAGCCCCAGCATTTT. Protein sequence: CASSPSLYSRGWWQPQHF.

The rearrangement joins TRBV20-1 to TRBJ2-1, with a weak D call TRBD1 (6 bases). Trimming cost V 7 bases and J 2 bases, with 15 bases left between them. This CDR3 is 14 amino acids long. Germline CDR1 and CDR2: DFQATT and SNEGSKA (reference sequence). The CDR3: CSVPLQGTYNEQFF. The CDR3 nucleotides read TGCAGTGTTCCATTACAGGGAACCTACAATGAGCAGTTCTTC.

The gene calls are TRBV7-2 and TRBJ2-5; TRBD2 matches 8 bases. This CDR3 comprises 16 residues. With V trimmed by 5 bases and J by 5 bases, 13 bases remained unmatched. In germline, CDR1 is SGHTA, CDR2 FQGNSA. As DNA, the CDR3 is TGTGCCAGCAGCCTAAACGGGGGGGCCATGCGGGAGACCCAGTACTTC. It codes for CASSLNGGAMRETQYF.

This rearrangement joins TRBV5-1 to TRBJ2-7; 10 bases align to TRBD1. Germline loops: CDR1 SGHRS, CDR2 YFSETQ. The CDR3 has 15 residues. V was pared by 1 base and J by 6 bases, with 7 bases of the junction left unmatched. CDR3 region: CASSLYSGTGVEQYF. In DNA, the CDR3 is TGCGCCAGCAGCTTGTATTCCGGGACAGGGGTCGAGCAGTACTTC.

There are many counts of this clonotype. The chain recombines TRBV12-3 or TRBV12-4 with TRBJ2-1, with D perhaps TRBD1 (5 bases). Trimming pared 7 bases from V and 1 base from J, leaving 14 bases between. This CDR3 has 15 amino acids. The CDR3 loop reads CASNPTDQSYNEQFF. The DNA for the CDR3 is TGTGCCAGCAACCCGACAGACCAATCCTACAATGAGCAGTTCTTC.

The chain couples TRBV6-5 to TRBJ2-2; no reliable D call. This CDR3 has 17 residues. V was shortened by 2 bases and J by 6 bases, with 19 bases between the two germline ends. CDR1 and CDR2 (germline): MNHEY, SVGAGI. The CDR3 loop is CASSYTGFRFPAGELFF. The CDR3 nucleotides read TGTGCCAGCAGTTACACCGGGTTTCGTTTTCCGGCCGGGGAGCTGTTTTTT.